The 3 T cell receptor beta chains below all came from one sample that was sequenced in a study of vaccination and CD4 T cells after COVID-19. The treatment here: approximately 9-day PBMC culture with coronavirus spike peptide pools or control peptides (ViraFEST assay). Their cognate antigens are unknown. The assay that was used to sequence DNA from cultured CD4+ T cells was the Oncomine TCR Beta short-read assay. Using its own MiXCR run on the PCR reads, TCRdb lists one record per CDR3 protein. The sample records 12,000 or so distinct CDR3 sequences, around 40% being singletons. Sequenced input: cultured CD4+ T cells from blood. The receptors originated from a human donor with COVID-19.

This clonotype turned up a few times. The chain is built from TRBV24-1 and TRBJ1-1, with D tentatively TRBD1 (6 bases). The germline gives CDR1 KGHDR, CDR2 SFDVKD. CDR3 length equals 13 residues. V lost 10 bases, J lost 1 base, and 12 bases lay in between. CDR3 coding DNA: TGTGCCACTTCTCAGGGGCAGAACACTGAAGCTTTCTTT. Protein product: CATSQGQNTEAFF.

The chain carries TRBV10-1 and TRBJ1-6; D remains ambiguous. The V end lost 10 bases, the J end lost 7 bases, and 32 bases lay between the germline ends. In germline, CDR1 is WNHNN, CDR2 SYGVQD (reference sequence). The length of the CDR3 is 19 residues. CDR3 DNA: TGCGCCATCACCTGGGCCGAAACCCATGGAATGCCGGGCAATTCACCCCTCCACTTT. It yields the protein CAITWAETHGMPGNSPLHF.

This chain joins TRBV6-2 or TRBV6-3 and TRBJ2-7; D is ambiguous. The V end was cut by 3 bases, the J end by 1 base, with 13 bases between. Looked up from germline, CDR1 is MNHEY and CDR2 is SVGEGT. The CDR3 consists of 15 residues. The CDR3 nucleotides read TGTGCCAGCAGTTATCGACACCTACTGTCCTACGAGCAGTACTTC. Translating gives CASSYRHLLSYEQYF.